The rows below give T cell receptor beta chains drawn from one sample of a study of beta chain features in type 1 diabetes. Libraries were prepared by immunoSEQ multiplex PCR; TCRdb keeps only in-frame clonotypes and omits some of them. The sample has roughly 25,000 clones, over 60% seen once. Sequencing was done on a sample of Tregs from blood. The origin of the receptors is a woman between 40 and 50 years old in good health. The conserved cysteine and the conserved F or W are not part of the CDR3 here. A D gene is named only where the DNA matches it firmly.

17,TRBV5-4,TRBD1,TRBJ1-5,ASSLDPGTGGGSNQPQH
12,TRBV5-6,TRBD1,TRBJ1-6,ASSQGQGGSPLH
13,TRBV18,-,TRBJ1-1,ASSQSGVLNTEAF
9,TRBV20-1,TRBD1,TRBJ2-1,SAAQGNEQF
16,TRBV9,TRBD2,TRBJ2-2,ASSPLTSGGGGTGELF
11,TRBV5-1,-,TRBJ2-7,ASSSVQAYEQY
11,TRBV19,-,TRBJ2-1,ASSRAAYNEQF
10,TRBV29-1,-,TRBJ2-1,SVRQVRNEQF
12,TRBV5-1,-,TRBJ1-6,ASSFEPEGSPLH
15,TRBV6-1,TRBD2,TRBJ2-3,ASSEVTSGGAEDTQY
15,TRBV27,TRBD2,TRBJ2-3,ASIGLSSGGARNTQY
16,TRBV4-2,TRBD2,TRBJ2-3,ASSQDWEGLGGWDTQY
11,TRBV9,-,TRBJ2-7,ASSSGLLHEQY
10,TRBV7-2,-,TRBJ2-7,ASSFTVYEQY
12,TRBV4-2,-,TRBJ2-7,ASSQDGPSYEQY
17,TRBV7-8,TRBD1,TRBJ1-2,ASSLYRTGSTLANYGYT
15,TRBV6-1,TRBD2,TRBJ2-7,ASSEGLAGDLSYEQY
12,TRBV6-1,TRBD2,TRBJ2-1,ASRRGVSYNEQF
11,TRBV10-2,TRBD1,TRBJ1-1,ASSSQGVAEAF
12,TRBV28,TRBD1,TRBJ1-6,ASAAGQGNSPLH
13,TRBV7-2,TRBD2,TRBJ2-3,ASSLASSGIDTQY
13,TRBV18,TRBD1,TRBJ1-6,ASSPPGQGGSPLH
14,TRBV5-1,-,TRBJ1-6,ASSPAGVTYNSPLH
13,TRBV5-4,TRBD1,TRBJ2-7,ASSGGTGPSYEQY
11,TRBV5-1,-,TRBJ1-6,ASSRGIDSPLH
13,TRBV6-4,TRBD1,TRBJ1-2,ASSTTGQGSYGYT
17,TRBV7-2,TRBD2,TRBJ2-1,ASSLAAGTSGGLPNEQF
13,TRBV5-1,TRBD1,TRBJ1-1,ASSSRTGEATEAF
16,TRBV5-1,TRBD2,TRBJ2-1,ASSGGLAGGSSYNEQF
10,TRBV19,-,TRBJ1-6,ASSWAASPLH
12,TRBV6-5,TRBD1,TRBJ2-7,ASSTGQGAYEQY
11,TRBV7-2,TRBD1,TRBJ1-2,ASSPQGNYGYT
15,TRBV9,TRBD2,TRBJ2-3,ASSVGNAGGFADTQY